This T cell receptor beta chain is drawn from a study of T-cell reconstitution after alpha-beta-depleted transplantation in children. This clonotype has more than one count but fewer than ten. Unique molecular identifiers were used in preparing the TCRbeta library. TCRdb passed the PCR reads through MiXCR, listing each CDR3 protein once. The table lists approximately 420,000 distinct CDR3 sequences, approximately 11% of them singletons. The sequencing here drew on PBMCs from the stem cell graft donor, taken from the stem cell graft. The origin of this receptor is a human donor who donated a stem cell graft to a child with acute myeloid leukemia.

Here the CDR3 reads CASSLVDTTEAFF. The CDR3 bases are TGTGCCAGCAGCTTAGTTGACACGACTGAAGCTTTCTTT. The gene calls are TRBV11-3 and TRBJ1-1; D gene ambiguous. This CDR3 spans 13 amino acids. V was trimmed by 1 base and J by 5 bases, leaving 8 bases between them. Germline CDR1 and CDR2: SGHNT and YENEEA.